The 27 T cell receptor beta chains below all came from one sample that was sequenced in a study of blood T cell repertoires in COVID-19. Method: immunoSEQ multiplex PCR; TCRdb's copy keeps in-frame clones and lacks some. In the table there are about 260,000 clones, 88% of which are singletons. The sequenced sample was peripheral blood. All receptors derive from a human donor in a cohort sampled during active COVID-19.

The chain employs TRBV9 and TRBJ2-1; 10 positions match TRBD2. In germline, CDR1 is SGDLS, CDR2 YYNGEE. This CDR3 has 15 amino acids. J was trimmed by 6 bases and V by 3 bases; bases with no gene match: 6. The CDR3 region is CASSAGTSVLNEQFF. CDR3 DNA sequence: TGTGCCAGCAGCGCCGGGACTAGCGTCCTCAATGAGCAGTTCTTC.

This clone was found once. This sequence joins TRBV9 and TRBJ2-1, with D tentatively TRBD1 (6 bases). Trimming left V 3 bases short and J 9 bases short, with 16 bases between. Germline V gene sequence: CDR1 SGDLS, CDR2 YYNGEE. This CDR3 has 14 residues. The CDR3 protein is CASSADSGDAEQFF. Written as DNA, the CDR3 is TGTGCCAGCAGCGCCGATTCAGGGGATGCTGAGCAGTTCTTC.

V and J are TRBV19 and TRBJ2-7; 10 bases match TRBD1. This CDR3 has 15 amino acids. Germline CDR1 is LNHDA and CDR2 is SQIVND (reference sequence). After removal of 4 bases from V and 2 bases from J, the junction contained 5 bases not matched to a gene. DNA for the CDR3: TGTGCCAGTAGTACGGGACAGGGGACCCCCTACGAGCAGTACTTC. It encodes CASSTGQGTPYEQYF.

This clone has just one count. The chain links TRBV19 to TRBJ2-1, with 7 bases that match TRBD1. V dropped 8 bases and J dropped 11; count of bases not matched to a gene: 9. Germline V lookup: CDR1 LNHDA, CDR2 SQIVND (reference sequence). The CDR3 has 12 amino acids. The CDR3, as DNA: TGTGCCAGTTCGACAACAGGGGCCAAGCAGTTCTTC. Encoded protein: CASSTTGAKQFF.

A few counts support this clone. The sample contains more than one DNA sequence encoding this CDR3. The rearrangement uses TRBV18 and TRBJ2-7; D gene unclear. The CDR3 loop spans 14 amino acids. Germline lookup yields CDR1 KGHSH and CDR2 LQKENI. Trimming removed 2 bases from V and 0 bases from J, with 8 bases in between. The CDR3 region is CASSPRGTSYEQYF. As DNA, the CDR3 is TGTGCCAGCTCACCAAGAGGTACCTCCTACGAGCAGTACTTC.

The chain couples TRBV7-4 to TRBJ2-1; 10 bases match TRBD1. The V segment lost 4 bases and the J segment 7 bases; nucleotides outside the gene matches: 10. This CDR3 comprises 16 residues. The germline V gene has CDR1 SGHVT and CDR2 SQSDAQ. DNA of the CDR3: TGTGCCAGCAGCTCAAAGAGGGGACAGGGGAGGAATGAGCAGTTCTTC. Translating it yields CASSSKRGQGRNEQFF.

The CDR3: CASSPRLAGGVSTDTQYF. CDR3 DNA: TGTGCCAGCAGCCCCAGACTAGCGGGGGGGGTTAGCACAGATACGCAGTATTTT. The chain links TRBV7-2 to TRBJ2-3; 14 bases are shared with TRBD2. CDR3 size: 18 residues. Germline V CDR1 and CDR2: SGHTA, FQGNSA. The V segment lost 5 bases and the J segment 0 bases; nucleotides outside the gene matches: 7. The full variable domain, completed using reference TRBV7-2 and TRBJ2-3, is GAGVSQSPSNKVTEKGKDVELRCDPISGHTALYWYRQSLGQGLEFLIYFQGNSAPDKSGLPSDRFSAERTGGSVSTLTIQRTQQEDSAVYLCASSPRLAGGVSTDTQYFGPGTRLTVL.

The chain is built from TRBV6-5 and TRBJ1-6, with 8 bases that match TRBD1. Trimming took 6 bases from V and 6 from J; bases not matched to a gene: 7. The V gene's germline CDR1 is MNHEY and CDR2 SVGAGI. The CDR3 runs 15 residues. CDR3 in amino acids: CASRFTTGVNSPLHF. The CDR3 DNA reads as TGTGCCAGCAGGTTCACGACAGGGGTTAATTCACCCCTCCACTTT.

This chain links TRBV4-1 with TRBJ1-4; 9 nucleotides agree with TRBD1. J gave up 8 bases and V 4 bases, and 5 bases lay outside the gene matches. CDR3 length: 14 amino acids. CDR1 is MGHRA and CDR2 is YSYEKL in the germline V gene. The CDR3, as DNA: TGCGCCAGCAGCCTTGGACAGGGGACAGAAAAACTGTTTTTT. It specifies CASSLGQGTEKLFF.

This clone was seen a single time. CDR3: CASSEVIGLAGGGTDTQYF. The DNA for the CDR3 is TGTGCCAGCAGTGAAGTGATAGGACTAGCGGGGGGCGGCACAGATACGCAGTATTTT. The chain joins TRBV6-1 to TRBJ2-3; TRBD2 matches at 14 bases. Germline lookup yields CDR1 MNHNS and CDR2 SASEGT. The V gene end was trimmed by 1 base and the J gene end by 1 base; junction bases not matched to a gene: 7. There are 19 residues in the CDR3.

The rearrangement uses TRBV5-1 and TRBJ2-6; 7 bases are shared with TRBD1. Germline V gives CDR1 SGHRS, CDR2 YFSETQ. The CDR3 is 15 residues long. Losses at the gene ends were 8 bases for V and 2 bases for J; bases not matched to a gene: 7. The DNA of the CDR3 is TGCGCCAGTAAACAAACAGGGGCTGGGGCCAACGTCCTGACTTTC. It translates to CASKQTGAGANVLTF. The full variable domain, with the rest looked up from reference TRBV5-1 and TRBJ2-6, is KAGVTQTPRYLIKTRGQQVTLSCSPISGHRSVSWYQQTPGQGLQFLFEYFSETQRNKGNFPGRFSGRQFSNSRSEMNVSTLELGDSALYLCASKQTGAGANVLTFGAGSRLTVL.

The J gene is TRBJ1-1, the V gene TRBV5-1; the match to TRBD1 covers 7 bases. Trimming took 5 bases from V and 5 from J; bases not matched to a gene: 6. The CDR3 runs to 13 residues. The germline CDR1 and CDR2 sequences are SGHRS and YFSETQ. The CDR3 protein is CASRSGGSTEAFF. The CDR3 DNA reads TGCGCCAGCAGGTCAGGGGGAAGTACTGAAGCTTTCTTT. Filled out from reference TRBV5-1 and TRBJ1-1, the complete variable domain reads KAGVTQTPRYLIKTRGQQVTLSCSPISGHRSVSWYQQTPGQGLQFLFEYFSETQRNKGNFPGRFSGRQFSNSRSEMNVSTLELGDSALYLCASRSGGSTEAFFGQGTRLTVV.

The chain employs TRBV6-5 and TRBJ2-5, with 13 bases fitting TRBD2. Germline CDR1 MNHEY, CDR2 SVGAGI. V lost 4 bases and J lost 5; bases outside the gene matches: 4. CDR3 length: 15 residues. The CDR3 sequence is CASSFGLAGAETQYF. For the CDR3, the DNA is TGTGCCAGCAGTTTTGGACTAGCGGGAGCGGAGACCCAGTACTTC.

The V gene is TRBV28, the J gene TRBJ2-1; 11 bases map to TRBD2. Germline V gene sequence: CDR1 MDHEN, CDR2 SYDVKM. V shed 1 base, J shed 5 bases, and the junction held 4 bases outside the gene matches. This CDR3 comprises 16 residues. CDR3 sequence: CASSLSLAGGNNEQFF. CDR3 DNA: TGTGCCAGCAGTTTATCTCTAGCGGGAGGAAACAATGAGCAGTTCTTC.

This clone has a handful of counts. The V call is TRBV5-1, the J call TRBJ1-2; D not resolved. CDR3 length: 14 residues. The ends were cut back, 2 bases at V and 2 bases at J, with 10 bases in the middle. Germline V lookup: CDR1 SGHRS, CDR2 YFSETQ. The CDR3 reads CASSLDAGNYGYTF. CDR3 bases: TGCGCCAGCAGCTTAGATGCGGGGAACTATGGCTACACCTTC.

The chain combines TRBV10-1 with TRBJ2-7; 9 bases match TRBD1. Losses at the gene ends were 0 bases for V and 6 bases for J; bases not matched to a gene: 6. The CDR3 covers 15 residues. Germline lookup yields CDR1 WNHNN and CDR2 SYGVQD (reference sequence). CDR3 residues: CASSESTGGPSEQYF. The CDR3 DNA reads as TGCGCCAGCAGTGAGTCGACAGGGGGACCTTCCGAGCAGTACTTC.

This clone was counted between two and nine times. The chain combines TRBV12-5 with TRBJ1-4, with D uncertain. V was clipped by 8 bases and J by 4 bases, with 11 bases between them. This CDR3 has 13 residues. Germline values: CDR1 LGHNT, CDR2 FRNRAP. The chain's CDR3 is CASRLLSNEKLFF. CDR3 in DNA: TGTGCTAGTAGACTCCTTAGTAATGAAAAACTGTTTTTT.

As for this clone: The junction does not match germline at one end; this may be a read error. The rearrangement links TRBV18 to TRBJ1-1, with D possibly being TRBD1 (6 bases). There are 13 residues in the CDR3. In germline, CDR1 is KGHSH, CDR2 LQKENI. This chain's CDR3 is CASSPGDTRIAFF. CDR3 bases: TGTGCCAGTTCACCGGGGGACACCCGGATAGCTTTCTTT.

The chain combines TRBV7-8 with TRBJ2-7; a weak D match, TRBD2 (5 bases). Trimming removed 4 bases at V and 0 bases at J, with 19 bases between. The CDR3 runs to 17 residues. Per the germline V gene, CDR1 is SGHVS and CDR2 is FQNEAQ. The CDR3 nucleotides are TGTGCCAGCAGCTCCCCTATCCTTCGGAGGAGCTCCTACGAGCAGTACTTC. Translation: CASSSPILRRSSYEQYF.

The genes are TRBV10-1 and TRBJ2-7; tentative D call: TRBD1 (5 bases). The germline V gene has CDR1 WNHNN and CDR2 SYGVQD (reference sequence). Between the trimmed V and J ends, which lost 5 bases and 4 bases, there was a span of 15 bases. The CDR3 spans 14 residues. CDR3 sequence reads: CASSIKGFGYEQYF. The DNA of the CDR3 is TGCGCCAGCAGTATTAAGGGGTTCGGTTACGAGCAGTACTTC.

DNA of the CDR3: TGTGCCAGTAGTATAGGGTCCACAGGCTACGAGCAGTACTTC. It codes for CASSIGSTGYEQYF. The chain joins TRBV19 to TRBJ2-7, with D maybe TRBD1 (5 bases). This CDR3 contains 14 residues. Germline V gene lookup returns CDR1 LNHDA and CDR2 SQIVND (reference sequence). Trimming pared 1 base from V and 3 bases from J, leaving 10 bases between.

The chain has TRBV18 and TRBJ2-7; D uncertain. Germline values: CDR1 KGHSH, CDR2 LQKENI. Trimming shortened V by 3 bases and J by 5 bases, and 14 bases separated the two germline ends. This CDR3 contains 14 residues. The CDR3 region has the DNA TGTGCCAGCTCACCTTCAGGAAAAGCTCACGAGCAGTACTTC. It encodes CASSPSGKAHEQYF.

Only one count was recorded for this clone. The rearrangement links TRBV7-9 to TRBJ2-7; 12 bases match TRBD2. Germline V gene sequence: CDR1 SEHNR, CDR2 FQNEAQ (reference sequence). V trimming: 5 bases; J trimming: 3 bases; junction bases outside the gene matches: 14. This CDR3 has 18 amino acids. CDR3 loop: CASSDGPGGLAGIYEQYF. CDR3 bases: TGTGCCAGCAGCGACGGCCCTGGCGGACTAGCGGGGATCTACGAGCAGTACTTC.

The V and J genes are TRBV18 and TRBJ2-2, with 9 bases aligning to TRBD1. The CDR3 is 15 residues long. V lost 2 bases and J lost 4; bases outside the gene matches: 2. The germline gives CDR1 KGHSH, CDR2 LQKENI. CDR3 nucleotides: TGTGCCAGCTCACCATCACAGGGGGCCACCGGGGAGCTGTTTTTT. Translated, it gives CASSPSQGATGELFF.

The chain links TRBV12-3 or TRBV12-4 to TRBJ2-7, with D possibly being TRBD1 (5 bases). The CDR3 contains 12 residues. The germline V and J ends were trimmed by 3 bases and 5 bases, with 8 bases remaining between them. The CDR3: CASSFFRDEQYF. The CDR3 region has the DNA TGTGCCAGCAGTTTCTTCAGGGACGAGCAGTACTTC.

The chain combines TRBV28 with TRBJ1-5; the match to TRBD1 covers 8 bases. The CDR3 spans 17 residues. V gave up 1 base and J gave up 3 bases; unmatched junction bases: 8. In germline, CDR1 is MDHEN, CDR2 SYDVKM. The DNA of the CDR3 is TGTGCCAGCAGTTTATTGGGACAGGCGGGTTTCAATCAGCCCCAGCATTTT. Its protein is CASSLLGQAGFNQPQHF.

The chain employs TRBV2 and TRBJ1-5; 9 bases map to TRBD1. This CDR3 comprises 14 residues. After removal of 9 bases from V and 5 bases from J, the junction contained 8 bases not matched to a gene. Germline V CDR1 and CDR2: SNHLY, FYNNEI. The CDR3 sequence: CASKARTGDQPQHF. As DNA, the CDR3 is TGTGCCAGTAAGGCCCGGACAGGGGATCAGCCCCAGCATTTT.